A single TCR beta chain is shown here with its context. Its cognate antigen is unknown. Its ends do not fully match the called genes, so a read error is possible. PBMCs numbering at least 6 million were isolated per sample. The sample is drawn from a study of blood T cells in healthy people across ages. CDR1 is MNHEY and CDR2 is SVGEGT in the germline V gene. The CDR3 consists of 16 residues. Points from the study as a whole: Diversity of TCR beta per million T cells declined in a roughly linear way with age.

With a J-beta primer mix and a sample-barcoded 5' primer, a second PCR ran about 7 to 12 cycles. All samples yielded 2.5 million or more CDR3-containing paired-end reads. TCRdb reanalysed the 5' RACE reads using MiXCR and keeps one entry per CDR3 protein. Altogether around 1.5 million distinct CDR3 sequences are present, 34% being singletons, with the ten largest covering about 11%. This receptor was obtained from a woman younger than 45 in good health. The sample taken for sequencing was blood. This chain uses TRBV6-2 or TRBV6-3 with TRBJ2-3; D possibly corresponds to TRBD1 (5 bases). CDR3 coding DNA: TGTGCCAGCAGTTACTCGATCAGGGCAGTTACAGATGCGCAGTATTTT. This encodes CASSYSIRAVTDAQYF.